A single sample is the source of the 25 T cell receptor beta chains below, sequenced in a study of CD8+ T cells in alopecia areata. Once RNA had been extracted, it was reverse transcribed into cDNA to act as the sequencing template. The data were produced by immunoSEQ multiplex PCR, yet TCRdb's version contains in-frame clones alone and is incomplete. The sample comprises 170,000 or so clones, less than 70% of which are singletons, and under 14% rests with the top ten. The treatment was: oral pan-JAK inhibitor, 5-10 mg twice daily. The sample was CD8+ T cells sorted from blood, taken at week 24, from a patient treated with tofacitinib. Receptors were obtained from a human donor with alopecia areata.

J is TRBJ1-4 and V is TRBV30; TRBD1 might be the D (5 bases). The CDR3 has 15 residues. The germline V and J ends were trimmed by 3 bases and 5 bases, with 16 bases remaining between them. CDR1 GTSNPN and CDR2 SVGIG come from the germline V gene (reference sequence). CDR3 amino acids: CAWSRGGGPNEKLFF. The DNA for the CDR3 is TGTGCCTGGAGCCGAGGTGGGGGTCCGAATGAAAAACTGTTTTTT.

The chain links TRBV4-3 to TRBJ2-3; 11 bases agree with TRBD2. CDR3 length: 17 residues. J lost 2 bases, V lost 0 bases, and 4 bases had no gene match. Germline V lookup: CDR1 LGHNA, CDR2 YSLEER. In DNA, the CDR3 is TGCGCCAGCAGCCAAGATCCTAGCGGGGGGTCCACAGATACGCAGTATTTT. Encoded protein: CASSQDPSGGSTDTQYF.

V usage is TRBV9 and J usage is TRBJ2-6; 9 bases align to TRBD1. Looked up from germline, CDR1 is SGDLS and CDR2 is YYNGEE. This CDR3 comprises 17 residues. V trimming: 0 bases; J trimming: 4 bases; junction bases outside the gene matches: 5. The CDR3 is CASSVAQGASGANVLTF. CDR3 bases: TGTGCCAGCAGCGTAGCACAGGGGGCGTCCGGGGCCAACGTCCTGACTTTC.

The V and J genes are TRBV29-1 and TRBJ2-7, with 9 bases identical to TRBD1. This CDR3 spans 12 amino acids. Germline V lookup: CDR1 SQVTM, CDR2 ANQGSEA. With V trimmed by 6 bases and J by 3 bases, 3 bases remained unmatched. CDR3 bases: TGCAGCGTGAGGACAGGGGTCTACGAGCAGTACTTC. It is translated as CSVRTGVYEQYF.

V and J are TRBV10-3 and TRBJ2-6; perhaps TRBD1 as D (6 bases). The CDR3 runs 15 residues. The ends were cut back, 5 bases at V and 3 bases at J, with 11 bases in the middle. Per the germline V gene, CDR1 is ENHRY and CDR2 is SYGVKD. DNA of the CDR3: TGTGCCATCAGTTACAGGGTCAATGGGGCCAACGTCCTGACTTTC. Translated, it gives CAISYRVNGANVLTF.

V and J are TRBV12-5 and TRBJ2-1; no definite D call. V dropped 1 base and J dropped 5 bases, with 6 bases sitting between them. Germline assignment: CDR1 LGHNT and CDR2 FRNRAP. The CDR3 covers 13 residues. CDR3: CASGLGTNNEQFF. CDR3 nucleotides: TGTGCTAGTGGTTTGGGAACTAACAATGAGCAGTTCTTC.

In its sample, this clone was seen a few times. The V gene is TRBV5-1, the J gene TRBJ1-1; 7 bases are a match to TRBD1. Germline V gene lookup returns CDR1 SGHRS and CDR2 YFSETQ. CDR3 length: 15 residues. The ends lost 3 bases at V and 0 bases at J; junction bases unmatched: 5. CDR3 coding DNA: TGCGCCAGCAGCTCAGACAGGGACATGAACACTGAAGCTTTCTTT. Its translation: CASSSDRDMNTEAFF.

The rearrangement uses TRBV5-1 and TRBJ2-5, with TRBD2 matching over 8 bases. With V trimmed by 0 bases and J by 1 base, 5 bases remained unmatched. This CDR3 has 16 amino acids. The germline CDR1 and CDR2 sequences are SGHRS and YFSETQ. The CDR3 region has the DNA TGCGCCAGCAGCTTGGTCCCGGGGGGGGTCCAAGAGACCCAGTACTTC. It codes for CASSLVPGGVQETQYF.

The rearrangement links TRBV20-1 to TRBJ1-1, with no clear D. The CDR3 contains 11 residues. Germline values: CDR1 DFQATT, CDR2 SNEGSKA (reference sequence). V lost 1 base, J lost 6 bases, and 6 bases lay in between. The CDR3 DNA reads TGCAGTGCTAGAGTAGAGGCTGAAGCTTTCTTT. Translating gives CSARVEAEAFF.

The chain couples TRBV7-2 to TRBJ2-1; the match to TRBD2 covers 12 bases. J gave up 5 bases and V 4 bases, and 12 bases lay outside the gene matches. The CDR3 is made up of 18 amino acids. Per the germline V gene, CDR1 is SGHTA and CDR2 is FQGNSA. This chain's CDR3 is CASSSTPRLAGANNEQFF. CDR3 sequence (DNA): TGTGCCAGCAGCTCGACCCCAAGACTAGCGGGGGCGAACAATGAGCAGTTCTTC.

This chain links TRBV5-6 with TRBJ2-2; D remains ambiguous. Per germline, CDR1 SGHDT and CDR2 YYEEEE. V was shortened by 0 bases and J by 6 bases, with 3 bases between the two germline ends. The CDR3 sequence is 12 residues long. In nucleotides, the CDR3 is TGTGCCAGCAGCTTGGTCTCCGGGGAGCTGTTTTTT. It codes for CASSLVSGELFF.

This clone turned up a few times. V gene TRBV19 combines with J gene TRBJ2-1; possibly TRBD1 or TRBD2 for D (5 bases each). CDR1 and CDR2 (germline): LNHDA, SQIVND (reference sequence). Trimming stripped 4 bases from V and 7 bases from J, with 8 bases between. The CDR3 is 12 amino acids. The CDR3 DNA reads TGTGCCAGTAGTACATGGGGGAATGAGCAGTTCTTC. Protein sequence: CASSTWGNEQFF.

This clone was observed a few times. This sequence joins TRBV7-2 and TRBJ1-4; no clear D gene. This CDR3 is built from 15 residues. CDR1 and CDR2 (germline): SGHTA, FQGNSA. The germline V and J ends were trimmed by 3 bases and 7 bases, with 15 bases remaining between them. CDR3 region: CASSFALSDGEKLFF. The CDR3 region has the DNA TGTGCCAGCAGCTTTGCCCTTTCGGACGGTGAAAAACTGTTTTTT.

CDR3 coding DNA: TGTGCCAGCAGCTTAGACGGGACAGATGATTATTCACCCCTCCACTTT. Its protein product is CASSLDGTDDYSPLHF. This chain joins TRBV11-2 and TRBJ1-6, with 7 bases matching TRBD1. The CDR3 loop spans 16 amino acids. The V gene end was trimmed by 0 bases and the J gene end by 8 bases; junction bases not matched to a gene: 7. The germline V gene encodes CDR1 SGHAT and CDR2 FQNNGV.

V is TRBV30 and J is TRBJ1-1; D is unresolved. CDR3 length: 15 residues. Trimming shortened V by 0 bases and J by 2 bases, and 13 bases separated the two germline ends. Germline V lookup: CDR1 GTSNPN, CDR2 SVGIG (reference sequence). The CDR3 is CAWSVVGPLNTEAFF. The CDR3 coding sequence is TGTGCCTGGAGTGTAGTAGGGCCCCTTAACACTGAAGCTTTCTTT.

The V call is TRBV10-3, the J call TRBJ1-2; unclear D gene. From germline, CDR1 is ENHRY and CDR2 SYGVKD. Trimming cost V 2 bases and J 0 bases, with 16 bases left between them. CDR3 length: 17 residues. The chain's CDR3 is CAISELRHAAPNYGYTF. CDR3 nucleotide sequence: TGTGCCATCAGTGAGCTTCGACATGCAGCCCCTAACTATGGCTACACCTTC.

This chain links TRBV27 with TRBJ2-6; D may match TRBD1 or TRBD2 (5 bases each). Trimming took 6 bases from V and 4 from J, leaving 22 bases between them. This CDR3 contains 18 residues. CDR1 and CDR2 from the germline V gene are MNHEY and SMNVEV (reference sequence). The CDR3 region is CASSQDRDGRSGANVLTF. The CDR3 bases are TGTGCCAGCAGCCAGGACCGGGACGGCCGTTCGGGGGCCAACGTCCTGACTTTC.

In its sample, this clone was seen once. The DNA of the CDR3 is TGTGCCAGCAGCCCCGCGGCAGGGGCCTACGAGCAGTACTTC. Its protein product is CASSPAAGAYEQYF. J is TRBJ2-7 and V is TRBV7-9, with a tentative D call TRBD1 (6 bases). Germline V CDR1 and CDR2: SEHNR, FQNEAQ (reference sequence). V was shortened by 5 bases and J by 2 bases, with 13 bases between the two germline ends. The CDR3 has 14 amino acids.

This chain links TRBV5-4 with TRBJ2-7; D is uncertain. The ends were cut back, 3 bases at V and 3 bases at J, with 16 bases in the middle. From germline, CDR1 is SGHNT and CDR2 YYREEE (reference sequence). The CDR3 consists of 15 residues. The CDR3 DNA is TGTGCCAGCAGCTCCGTACCCTGGGGTCACTACGAGCAGTACTTC. It yields the protein CASSSVPWGHYEQYF.

This chain connects TRBV29-1 to TRBJ1-2; TRBD1 might be the D (5 bases). The ends were cut back, 8 bases at V and 7 bases at J, with 14 bases in the middle. There are 11 residues in the CDR3. Germline CDR1 reads SQVTM; CDR2 reads ANQGSEA. The CDR3 DNA is TGCAGCACCCTATTAAGGGGTGGCTACACCTTC. This gives the protein CSTLLRGGYTF.

This chain uses TRBV7-3 with TRBJ2-1; perhaps D is TRBD1 or TRBD2 (5 bases each). The CDR3 is 17 amino acids. Germline-derived CDR1 and CDR2 are SGHTA and FQGTGA. V lost 0 bases and J lost 1, with 13 bases in between. The CDR3 loop reads CASSLTRDVWSYNEQFF. The CDR3 DNA reads TGTGCCAGCAGCTTAACCCGGGACGTCTGGTCCTACAATGAGCAGTTCTTC.

The chain links TRBV11-2 to TRBJ2-1; D unclear. The CDR3 has 14 residues. Germline CDR1 reads SGHAT; CDR2 reads FQNNGV. The ends were cut back, 2 bases at V and 3 bases at J, with 8 bases in the middle. The CDR3 region has the DNA TGTGCCAGCAGCTTATCGGGCAGCTACAATGAGCAGTTCTTC. This encodes CASSLSGSYNEQFF. The full variable domain, completed using reference TRBV11-2 and TRBJ2-1, is EAGVAQSPRYKIIEKRQSVAFWCNPISGHATLYWYQQILGQGPKLLIQFQNNGVVDDSQLPKDRFSAERLKGVDSTLKIQPAKLEDSAVYLCASSLSGSYNEQFFGPGTRLTVL.

This clone was recorded a few times. Other DNA sequences in this sample translate to the same CDR3. J is TRBJ2-7 and V is TRBV29-1; D not resolved. Germline V gene lookup returns CDR1 SQVTM and CDR2 ANQGSEA. The V and J ends lost 2 bases and 2 bases respectively, with 7 bases between them. The CDR3 covers 12 residues. CDR3 loop: CSVENRAYEQYF. CDR3 sequence (DNA): TGCAGCGTTGAAAACAGAGCCTACGAGCAGTACTTC.

The chain carries TRBV30 and TRBJ1-1; no definite D call. Per germline, CDR1 GTSNPN and CDR2 SVGIG (reference sequence). Deletions cut 2 bases from V and 9 bases from J, with 13 bases between. The CDR3 sequence is 12 residues long. The CDR3 coding sequence is TGTGCCTGGAGTCCTCTCAGGAGCCAAGCTTTCTTT. This gives the protein CAWSPLRSQAFF.

This clone was detected only a few times. The chain uses TRBV23-1 and TRBJ2-1, with 9 bases that match TRBD2. TRBV23-1 is placed among ORFs of uncertain function. The CDR3 runs 14 residues. With 7 bases clipped from V and 1 base from J, the junction kept 2 bases outside the gene matches. The CDR3 reads CASMTSGSYNEQFF. The CDR3 coding sequence is TGCGCCAGCATGACTAGCGGTTCCTACAATGAGCAGTTCTTC.